The 19 T cell receptor beta chains reported below all come from one sample, sequenced in a study of tumor and adjacent non-tumor tissue in lung cancer. The template was RNA from unsorted bulk tissue. This non-tumor lung sample came from over 3 cm beyond the tumor edge. A modified ARM-PCR protocol with three rounds of nested PCR amplified TCRbeta. Using its own MiXCR run on the multiplex PCR reads, TCRdb lists one record per CDR3 protein. The table records some 95,000 distinct CDR3 sequences, 80% of them present only once. The sequencing input was distant non-tumor lung tissue. Receptor source: a man aged 60 to 75 with small cell lung cancer.

This clonotype was counted once. The chain joins TRBV29-1 to TRBJ1-1; tentative D call: TRBD1 (5 bases). This CDR3 is 11 amino acids long. From germline, CDR1 is SQVTM and CDR2 ANQGSEA. CDR3 residues: CNTGTGFEAFF. The CDR3 DNA reads as TGCAACACCGGGACGGGGTTTGAAGCTTTCTTT.

Turning to this clonotype: The junction departs from germline at one end; a sequencing error may be responsible. The V call is TRBV6-5, the J call TRBJ2-6; 7 nucleotides match TRBD1. The CDR3 totals 17 residues. Germline assignment: CDR1 MNHEY and CDR2 SVGAGI. CDR3 in amino acids: CASSLDRNHTGANVLIF. The CDR3 region has the DNA TGTGCCAGCAGCTTGGACAGGAACCACACTGGGGCCAACGTCCTGATTTTC.

This clonotype is medium-sized in the sample. The chain joins TRBV11-2 to TRBJ2-3, with a weak D call TRBD2 (5 bases). V lost 5 bases, J lost 4 bases, and 16 bases lay in between. The CDR3 spans 15 residues. From germline, CDR1 is SGHAT and CDR2 FQNNGV. CDR3 sequence (DNA): TGTGCCAGCAGCCTGGCGCTAGCAAGCCCAGATACGCAGTATTTT. Encoded protein: CASSLALASPDTQYF.

This clonotype showed up just once. The conserved phenylalanine or tryptophan normally closing the CDR3 is absent here, so this likely arose from a read error. It is unclear where the CDR3 begins or ends on the DNA, so no DNA is shown, and the CDR3 is as TCRdb lists it. This chain connects TRBV5-4 to TRBJ2-1; the table's D call TRBD2 went unverified against the DNA. Germline values: CDR1 SGHNT, CDR2 YYREEE (reference sequence). The CDR3 length equals 16 residues, ends included. This CDR3 reads CASSLVGREGPGLKFL.

On this clonotype itself: The junction shows a germline mismatch at one end, possibly a read error. V and J are TRBV20-1 and TRBJ1-6; 11 nucleotides align to TRBD1. The CDR3 is 16 amino acids. CDR1 DFQATT and CDR2 SNEGSKA come from the germline V gene (reference sequence). CDR3 region: CNAAETGTGGFSPPHF. In nucleotides, the CDR3 is TGCAATGCTGCCGAGACCGGGACAGGGGGATTTTCACCGCCCCACTTT.

As to this clonotype: Because it lacks the conserved phenylalanine or tryptophan at the end, this CDR3 is likely a read error. The chain recombines TRBV11-2 with TRBJ2-7; 12 bases are a match to TRBD2. The CDR3 is made up of 19 amino acids. V lost 3 bases to trimming and J lost 3 bases; unmatched junction nucleotides: 15. Germline lookup yields CDR1 SGHAT and CDR2 FQNNGV. Written as DNA, the CDR3 is TGTGCCAGCAGCTTTAGGGCTAGCGGGAGGGCGGGCCTCTACTACGAGCAGTACCTC. It yields the protein CASSFRASGRAGLYYEQYL.

Concerning this clonotype: The junction departs from germline at one end; a sequencing error may be responsible. The V and J genes are TRBV11-3 and TRBJ2-1; D is ambiguous. The germline V gene has CDR1 SGHNT and CDR2 YENEEA. This CDR3 contains 13 residues. The CDR3 is CASSIKNEDEHFF. The CDR3 DNA reads as TGTGCCAGCAGCATAAAGAATGAGGATGAGCACTTCTTT.

V is TRBV11-2 and J is TRBJ2-7, with a weak D call TRBD2 (5 bases). The germline gives CDR1 SGHAT, CDR2 FQNNGV. This CDR3 has 14 residues. In DNA form, the CDR3 reads TGTGCCAACAGCTTAGATCGGGGAGTCTACGAGCAATATGTC. It translates to CANSLDRGVYEQYV.

V usage is TRBV6-1 and J usage is TRBJ2-6, with D hard to call. Germline V CDR1 and CDR2: MNHNS, SASEGT. The CDR3 has 11 amino acids. V was trimmed by 10 bases and J by 7 bases, leaving 8 bases between them. The chain's CDR3 is CAISAANVLTF. In nucleotides, the CDR3 is TGTGCCATAAGTGCCGCCAACGTCCTGACTTTC.

This clonotype was picked up one time. Since the CDR3 does not end with the conserved phenylalanine or tryptophan, this likely comes from a read error. The J gene is TRBJ1-6, the V gene TRBV13, with D uncertain. The CDR3 is 17 residues long. CDR1 is PRHDT, CDR2 FYEKMQ, per germline (reference sequence). The V gene lost 5 bases and the J gene lost 0 bases, with 14 bases spanning the gap. The CDR3 DNA follows: TGTGCCAGCAGCCAGATCGACGGAAGCTCCTATAATTCACCCCTCCACTCT. Amino acids: CASSQIDGSSYNSPLHS.

For the CDR3, the DNA is TGTGCAAGCAGTTACCCCCAAACCCCCCGCCCTCAAAGGGACGTCAGCTCCTACGAGCAGTACGTC. Protein product: CASSYPQTPRPQRDVSSYEQYV. This chain uses TRBV6-5 with TRBJ2-7; D assignment may be TRBD1 or TRBD2 (5 bases each). Germline V CDR1 and CDR2: MNHEY, SVGAGI. The CDR3 is 22 amino acids.

Of note for this clonotype: Germline and junction disagree at one end, which may indicate a read error. The chain joins TRBV6-5 to TRBJ2-2; TRBD2 is a possible D gene (6 bases). Germline lookup yields CDR1 MNHEY and CDR2 SVGAGI. The CDR3 sequence is 15 residues long. The CDR3: CASSYEPRSGGELSF. CDR3 sequence (DNA): TGTGCCAGCAGTTACGAGCCCAGGTCGGGCGGGGAGCTATCTTTT.

Remarks on this clonotype: No DNA is shown, since the ends of the CDR3 on it are uncertain; the CDR3 is the one TCRdb lists. The gene calls are TRBV6-1 and TRBJ1-5; the table calls TRBD1, which could not be checked here. The CDR3 length equals 17 residues, ends included. Germline V gives CDR1 MNHNS, CDR2 SASEGT. The CDR3 protein is CACSEAVGLGSNQPQQF.

Remarks on this clonotype: The junction shows a germline mismatch at one end, possibly a read error. The chain recombines TRBV4-1 with TRBJ2-1; D call uncertain. The CDR3 is 14 residues long. Germline V gene data show CDR1 as MGHRA and CDR2 as YSYEKL. This CDR3 reads CASSQETCTGEQLF. CDR3 coding DNA: TGCGCCAGCAGCCAAGAAACATGTACCGGTGAGCAGTTATTC.

As regards this clonotype: The junction and the germline gene differ at one end; a read error may be behind it. The rearrangement joins TRBV5-1 to TRBJ1-2; no clear D. Germline V gene lookup returns CDR1 SGHRS and CDR2 YFSETQ. CDR3 length: 14 amino acids. DNA of the CDR3: TGCGCCAGCAGCTCGCAGCACGGAGGCTATGGCAACACCTTC. Amino acids: CASSSQHGGYGNTF.

This clonotype was found a few times. The chain is built from TRBV5-5 and TRBJ2-3; 7 bases match TRBD1. CDR3 length: 14 amino acids. Germline CDR1 is SGHKS and CDR2 is YYEKEE (reference sequence). V lost 5 bases and J lost 7; bases outside the gene matches: 10. The chain's CDR3 is CASSPTGRKHTQYF. The CDR3 DNA reads as TGTGCCAGCAGTCCGACAGGGAGAAAGCATACGCAGTATTTT.

With respect to this clonotype: The junction does not match germline at one end; this may be a read error. The CDR3 DNA reads TGCGCCTGCAGCCTCTACAGGGGACCCTACGAGCAGTACTTC. It is translated as CACSLYRGPYEQYF. V usage is TRBV4-1 and J usage is TRBJ2-7; 7 bases map to TRBD1. Germline V CDR1 and CDR2: MGHRA, YSYEKL. CDR3 length: 14 residues.

This clonotype was seen just once. Because the CDR3 is missing its conserved closing phenylalanine or tryptophan, this is likely a read error. The chain has TRBV20-1 and TRBJ1-2; D gene ambiguous. CDR1 is DFQATT and CDR2 is SNEGSKA in the germline V gene (reference sequence). CDR3 length: 13 residues. CDR3: CSTRGEIDYGYTI. DNA for the CDR3: TGCAGTACTAGAGGAGAGATCGACTATGGCTACACCATC.

This clonotype was seen repeatedly, ten times or more. The chain links TRBV30 to TRBJ1-1; D perhaps matches TRBD1 (5 bases). Germline V gene sequence: CDR1 GTSNPN, CDR2 SVGIG (reference sequence). Trimming cost V 8 bases and J 11 bases, with 15 bases left between them. CDR3 length: 10 residues. The CDR3 reads CATGGRGAFF. The DNA of the CDR3 is TGTGCCACGGGGGGGAGGGGCGCTTTCTTT.